This TCR beta chain was profiled in a study of shared clonotypes between healthy human individuals. Trimming took off 4 bases at V and 4 bases at J, with 8 bases between the two ends. The CDR3 spans 13 residues. The V gene's germline CDR1 is MGHDK and CDR2 SYGVNS. Study-wide findings and caveats: Non-shared clonotypes showed lower generation probabilities than clonotypes common to all four donors. Rarefaction gave evidence that sorted-subset sequencing remained incomplete despite large depth.

A word on this clone: No antigen is known for it.

For every subset, genomic DNA was evenly distributed across several immunoSEQ plates. Here immunoSEQ multiplex PCR was the method, and the copy in TCRdb shows in-frame clones only, minus some. In the table there are around 2.1 million clones, approximately 95% of which are singletons. The TCR sequence derives from a man aged 18 to 30 in good health. The sequenced material came from naive CD4+ T cells sorted from blood. The subset denotes: CD45RA+ positively selected. This chain joins TRBV25-1 and TRBJ1-5; D not certain. The CDR3 sequence: CASSGFANQPQHF. CDR3 nucleotide sequence: TGTGCCAGCAGTGGATTCGCGAATCAGCCCCAGCATTTT.